The TCR beta chain described here comes from a study of blood T cell repertoires in COVID-19 (dated by TCRdb to between 2020 and 2021). Looking at the study overall: The collaborator samples originated in the United States, Italy and Spain and spanned the acute and convalescent phases of COVID-19. The prospective study material was composed of cDNA or gDNA derived from T cells, B-cell-depleted T cells, or PBMCs. The dataset comprised deeply sampled blood TCRbeta repertoires from subjects exposed to, actively infected with, or recovered from COVID-19. The repertoires were made available in a free public database intended to serve as a resource for research on the immune response to SARS-CoV-2. The samples were drawn from two sources: the first 160 participants of the ongoing ImmuneRACE study, and over 950 subjects contributed by 6 global collaborators. Nearly every sample came with metadata listing a de-identified subject ID, COVID-19 status, age in years and sex. HLA class I and class II types, where available, came from metadata supplied by the sample provider rather than from assay-based typing.

On the study overall, not on this receptor specifically: The quantity of clinical and demographic metadata differed by source and by participant and was supplied without curation.

The germline V and J ends show losses of 0 bases and 4 bases respectively, and no gene match explains 3 bases of the junction. The CDR3 runs 16 residues from the cysteine to the phenylalanine. Only the CDR3 region is kept as DNA, spanning 48 bases read in frame from base 1. Per the germline V gene, LGHNA is the CDR1 and YNFKEQ is the CDR2. Comment on this clone: Its antigen is still unknown. Nothing much larger sits one base from this clone, and base qualities are not available.

One collaborating source in Seattle enrolled patients while the patients were actively infected and followed the patients over time throughout the course of disease. Collaborating institutions collected whole blood in K2EDTA tubes following their own protocols. For TCRbeta analysis, collaborator samples were shipped as frozen whole blood, as isolated PBMCs, or as DNA extracted from either sample type. TCRbeta CDR3 regions were amplified from genomic DNA by means of the immunoSEQ Assay, a bias-controlled multiplex PCR. The original pipeline was this. The number of nucleated cells in each sample was estimated by amplification of reference gene primers within the assay. Sequence reads were collapsed and filtered to measure the absolute abundance of every unique TCRbeta CDR3 rearrangement. For each sample, productive Simpson clonality was calculated as the square root of Simpson's diversity index across productive rearrangements. TCRdb carries this immuneACCESS record with in-frame sequences only. Its versions omit some clonotypes, under half of them owing to an unresolved V gene in the studies checked, with the rest unexplained. The DNA was the basis for D and trimming; V, J and clone size are from that table. This sample lists approximately 350,000 clones; 87% were detected once. About 6% of the sample is in the top ten clones.

The sequence is built from TRBV4-2 and TRBJ2-7; 13 middle bases align to TRBD2. The specimen sequenced was peripheral blood. The origin of this receptor is a woman between 50 and 59 years old with COVID-19, enrolled during active disease. The sequenced DNA: TGTGCCAGCAGCCAAGAACCGGGACTAGCGGGGTACGAGCAGTACTTC. It encodes CASSQEPGLAGYEQYF.